These 12 T cell receptor beta chains were all obtained from the same sample, sequenced in a study of shared clonotypes between healthy human individuals. CD45RO-negative CD8 cells positively selected for CCR7 made up the naive population, which excluded terminally differentiated effector memory CD45RA+ cells. Method: immunoSEQ multiplex PCR; TCRdb's copy keeps in-frame clones and lacks some. This table holds some 2.1 million clones, roughly 95% found once. Material for sequencing was naive CD8+ T cells sorted from blood. All receptors derive from a man aged 18 to 35 in good health.

The rearrangement joins TRBV11-2 to TRBJ2-2; 9 bases agree with TRBD1. The CDR3 loop spans 16 amino acids. Trimming at V came to 6 bases and at J to 11 bases, leaving 16 bases not matched to a gene. Per the germline V gene, CDR1 is SGHAT and CDR2 is FQNNGV. CDR3 DNA: TGTGCCAGCAGGGACCGGGACAGGGTAGTATTAGGAGAGCTGTTTTTT. Translation: CASRDRDRVVLGELFF.

The rearrangement uses TRBV28 and TRBJ2-7; D might be TRBD1 (5 bases). Germline CDR1 reads MDHEN; CDR2 reads SYDVKM. The CDR3 consists of 13 residues. The V gene lost 4 bases and the J gene lost 6 bases, with 13 bases spanning the gap. The CDR3 DNA reads as TGTGCCAGCAGTTCCTCAGGGTTGGGCGAGCAGTACTTC. Translation: CASSSSGLGEQYF.

The rearrangement uses TRBV25-1 and TRBJ2-7; no definite D call. The V end lost 4 bases, the J end lost 7 bases, and 11 bases lay between the germline ends. Germline V gene sequence: CDR1 MGHDK, CDR2 SYGVNS. The CDR3 is made up of 12 amino acids. CDR3 nucleotides: TGTGCCAGCAGTGTGGGCCTGGGGGAGCAGTACTTC. It translates to CASSVGLGEQYF.

The chain joins TRBV27 to TRBJ2-7, with D uncertain. CDR3 length: 11 residues. Between the trimmed V and J ends, which lost 6 bases and 6 bases, there was a span of 9 bases. CDR1 and CDR2 from the germline V gene are MNHEY and SMNVEV (reference sequence). The CDR3 spells CASRGGIEQYF. Written as DNA, the CDR3 is TGTGCCAGCAGAGGTGGTATCGAGCAGTACTTC.

This sequence joins TRBV27 and TRBJ2-1; 12 bases agree with TRBD2. CDR1 MNHEY and CDR2 SMNVEV come from the germline V gene (reference sequence). The V and J ends lost 2 bases and 5 bases, in that order; junction bases with no gene match: 10. This CDR3 is 18 amino acids long. CDR3 sequence (DNA): TGTGCCAGCAGTTTAGCCCAAGTAGGGACTAGCGGGCACAATGAGCAGTTCTTC. This gives the protein CASSLAQVGTSGHNEQFF.

The chain uses TRBV4-1 and TRBJ1-5, with D hard to call. V gave up 0 bases and J gave up 0 bases, with 6 bases separating them. The CDR3 extends over 15 amino acids. Per germline, CDR1 MGHRA and CDR2 YSYEKL. CDR3 in amino acids: CASSQEDYSNQPQHF. CDR3 DNA: TGCGCCAGCAGCCAAGAGGATTATAGCAATCAGCCCCAGCATTTT.

The chain uses TRBV6-5 and TRBJ2-2; the D is unclear. The germline CDR1 and CDR2 sequences are MNHEY and SVGAGI. The ends were cut back, 2 bases at V and 6 bases at J, with 13 bases in the middle. The CDR3 spans 15 residues. CDR3: CASSYSAATAGELFF. The CDR3 bases are TGTGCCAGCAGTTACAGCGCTGCTACCGCCGGGGAGCTGTTTTTT.

The J gene is TRBJ2-4, the V gene TRBV7-9; tentative D call: TRBD2 (5 bases). CDR1 SEHNR and CDR2 FQNEAQ come from the germline V gene (reference sequence). CDR3 length: 16 amino acids. V was trimmed by 5 bases and J by 4 bases, leaving 18 bases between them. CDR3 amino acids: CASSAWDEGVKNIQYF. As DNA, the CDR3 is TGTGCCAGCAGCGCCTGGGATGAGGGAGTGAAAAACATTCAGTACTTC.

This chain uses TRBV7-9 with TRBJ2-7; 11 bases line up with TRBD1. The CDR3 length is 16 residues. Trimming cost V 1 base and J 5 bases; bases outside gene matches: 7. CDR1 SEHNR and CDR2 FQNEAQ come from the germline V gene (reference sequence). The CDR3 spells CASSLGPGQGGNEQYF. The CDR3 region has the DNA TGTGCCAGCAGCTTAGGACCGGGACAGGGGGGGAACGAGCAGTACTTC.

The CDR3 spells CASSQREGGETQYF. The CDR3 DNA reads as TGCGCCAGCAGCCAGAGGGAAGGGGGAGAGACCCAGTACTTC. The V gene is TRBV4-1, the J gene TRBJ2-5; TRBD1 might be the D (6 bases). The CDR3 extends over 14 amino acids. Germline V gene data show CDR1 as MGHRA and CDR2 as YSYEKL. V gave up 3 bases and J gave up 4 bases, with 12 bases separating them.

In this sample, this clone turned up once. The rearrangement uses TRBV7-9 and TRBJ1-1, with D tentatively TRBD1 (5 bases). Germline CDR1 is SEHNR and CDR2 is FQNEAQ (reference sequence). The CDR3 totals 12 residues. Trimming shortened V by 5 bases and J by 11 bases, and 15 bases separated the two germline ends. CDR3 residues: CASSPWGQEAFF. In DNA, the CDR3 is TGTGCCAGCAGCCCCTGGGGCCAAGAGGCTTTCTTT.

The V and J genes are TRBV7-9 and TRBJ2-1, with TRBD2 matching 7 bases. Trimming cost V 5 bases and J 0 bases; bases outside gene matches: 7. CDR1 SEHNR and CDR2 FQNEAQ come from the germline V gene (reference sequence). The CDR3 sequence is 16 residues long. The CDR3 reads CASSTSSGSSYNEQFF. The CDR3 DNA reads TGTGCCAGCAGCACCTCTAGCGGAAGCTCCTACAATGAGCAGTTCTTC.